A selection of T cell receptor beta chains follows, all from one sample in a study of T cells in Graves' hyperthyroidism and ophthalmopathy. Via MiXCR, TCRdb re-called the multiplex PCR reads, giving one row per CDR3 protein. Among 450,000 to 700,000 distinct CDR3 sequences listed, just over 45% were seen once. Sequences were obtained from peripheral blood or thyroid tissue (not recorded which). The receptors were sampled from a woman aged 18-29 years with Graves' hyperthyroidism. CDR3s include the opening cysteine and the closing phenylalanine or tryptophan. D genes are given only for firm matches. Size tells how often a clone was seen (once, few, many) or the class of an expanded clone, and some rows leave it out.

clone size,D gene,V gene,J gene,CDR3 protein,CDR3 DNA
NA,TRBD2,TRBV20-1,TRBJ2-7,CSATSGTTYEQYF,TGCAGTGCCACATCCGGGACTACCTACGAGCAGTACTTC
NA,NA,TRBV4-3,TRBJ1-1,CASSQDYGAGTEAFF,TGCGCCAGCAGCCAAGATTATGGGGCTGGCACTGAAGCTTTCTTT
NA,TRBD2,TRBV2,TRBJ2-1,CASSDGLAGGGEQFF,TGTGCCAGCAGTGACGGTCTAGCGGGAGGCGGTGAGCAGTTCTTC
NA,NA,TRBV4-3,TRBJ2-6,CASSQDPSSGASALTF,TGCGCCAGCAGCCAAGACCCTTCCTCTGGGGCCAGCGCCCTGACTTTC
NA,TRBD2,TRBV24-1,TRBJ2-7,CASSYRPAGRHEQYF,TGTGCCAGCAGTTACAGGCCAGCGGGAAGGCACGAGCAGTACTTC
many,NA,TRBV15,TRBJ2-2,CATSRGAEVTGELFF,TGTGCCACCAGCAGAGGTGCAGAAGTCACCGGGGAGCTGTTTTTT
many,NA,TRBV9,TRBJ1-1,CASSVAPENTEAFF,TGTGCCAGCAGCGTAGCTCCGGAGAACACTGAAGCTTTCTTT
once,NA,TRBV29-1,TRBJ1-2,CSVGGGTNYGYTF,TGCAGCGTTGGCGGGGGGACTAACTATGGCTACACCTTC
NA,TRBD2,TRBV29-1,TRBJ2-7,CSVTGLAGAEQYF,TGCAGCGTAACCGGACTAGCGGGAGCCGAGCAGTACTTC
many,NA,TRBV19,TRBJ1-6,CASSANSPLHF,TGTGCCAGTAGTGCAAATTCACCCCTCCACTTT
once,NA,TRBV15,TRBJ2-7,CATSGVWQGGYEQYF,TGTGCCACCAGCGGAGTGTGGCAGGGGGGATACGAGCAGTACTTC
many,NA,TRBV7-9,TRBJ1-2,CASRYGNYGYTF,TGTGCCAGCAGATACGGGAACTATGGCTACACCTTC
many,NA,TRBV30,TRBJ1-1,CALKSEAFF,TGTGCCTTGAAGAGTGAAGCTTTCTTT
many,NA,TRBV11-2,TRBJ1-4,CASTLDGEKLFF,TGTGCCAGCACCTTAGATGGTGAAAAACTGTTTTTT
NA,TRBD2,TRBV9,TRBJ2-2,CASSPSSGRPNTGELFF,TGTGCCAGCTCACCCTCTAGCGGGAGGCCTAACACCGGGGAGCTGTTTTTT
many,NA,TRBV4-2,TRBJ1-3,CASSQDGEGGNTIYF,TGTGCCAGCAGCCAAGATGGCGAGGGAGGAAACACCATATATTTT
NA,TRBD1,TRBV5-1,TRBJ1-1,CASTTPGQGARYTEAFF,TGCGCCAGCACCACGCCGGGACAGGGGGCGCGGTACACTGAAGCTTTCTTT
many,NA,TRBV20-1,TRBJ1-2,CSADGTLYTF,TGCAGTGCAGATGGGACCTTGTACACCTTC
NA,NA,TRBV12-3/TRBV12-4,TRBJ2-5,CASSLYGTHETQYF,TGTGCCAGCAGTTTATATGGGACCCACGAGACCCAGTACTTC
NA,TRBD2,TRBV29-1,TRBJ2-5,CSVDGLAGGRETQYF,TGCAGCGTTGACGGACTAGCGGGAGGGAGAGAGACCCAGTACTTC
many,TRBD1,TRBV11-2,TRBJ2-5,CASSLGGTGMETQYF,TGTGCCAGCAGCTTAGGTGGGACAGGGATGGAGACCCAGTACTTC
NA,NA,TRBV29-1,TRBJ2-1,CSYSAGSGETQFF,TGCAGTTACTCGGCGGGGTCGGGAGAGACCCAGTTCTTC
once,TRBD1,TRBV20-1,TRBJ1-1,CSAGGWDEAFF,TGCAGTGCAGGGGGCTGGGATGAAGCTTTCTTT
many,NA,TRBV12-3/TRBV12-4,TRBJ2-2,CASSSNRDGRSGELFF,TGTGCCAGCAGTTCGAACCGGGACGGACGATCCGGGGAGCTGTTTTTT
NA,TRBD1,TRBV20-1,TRBJ1-6,CSGRDSDNSPLHF,TGCAGTGGAAGGGACAGCGATAATTCACCCCTCCACTTT
few,TRBD1,TRBV11-2,TRBJ2-7,CASSLYRGPREQYF,TGTGCCAGCAGCTTATACAGGGGCCCCCGCGAGCAGTACTTC
many,NA,TRBV12-3/TRBV12-4,TRBJ2-6,CASSLSARNSGANVLTF,TGTGCCAGCAGTTTATCGGCACGGAACTCTGGGGCCAACGTCCTGACTTTC